The T cell receptor beta chain described here comes from a study of breast tumors, draining lymph nodes, adjacent tissues. General study results and limits: Compared with lymph nodes, tumors were less diverse; compared with nontumor tissue, more.

Axillary draining lymph nodes of breast cancer patients supplied the node samples. Via MiXCR, TCRdb re-called the multiplex PCR reads, giving one row per CDR3 protein. The top ten hold 8.1% of the sample, which has approximately 89,000 distinct CDR3 sequences, approximately 30% seen once. There are many counts of this clonotype. Its antigen is still unknown. The CDR3 loop spans 15 amino acids. Trimming took off 1 base at V and 6 bases at J, with 17 bases between the two ends. Germline V gene data show CDR1 as SGHKS and CDR2 as YYEKEE (reference sequence). Input material: axillary lymph node tissue. The V call is TRBV5-5, the J call TRBJ2-7; possible D gene TRBD1, 5 bases. This TCR was recovered from a female donor with breast cancer. Some clones in this sample may be carry-over from other donors' samples. This chain's CDR3 is CASSLSTGDGFEQYF. As DNA, the CDR3 is TGTGCCAGCAGCTTGAGCACAGGTGATGGGTTCGAGCAGTACTTC. The full variable domain, rest sourced from reference TRBV5-5 and TRBJ2-7, is DAGVTQSPTHLIKTRGQQVTLRCSPISGHKSVSWYQQVLGQGPQFIFQYYEKEERGRGNFPDRFSARQFPNYSSELNVNALLLGDSALYLCASSLSTGDGFEQYFGPGTRLTVT.